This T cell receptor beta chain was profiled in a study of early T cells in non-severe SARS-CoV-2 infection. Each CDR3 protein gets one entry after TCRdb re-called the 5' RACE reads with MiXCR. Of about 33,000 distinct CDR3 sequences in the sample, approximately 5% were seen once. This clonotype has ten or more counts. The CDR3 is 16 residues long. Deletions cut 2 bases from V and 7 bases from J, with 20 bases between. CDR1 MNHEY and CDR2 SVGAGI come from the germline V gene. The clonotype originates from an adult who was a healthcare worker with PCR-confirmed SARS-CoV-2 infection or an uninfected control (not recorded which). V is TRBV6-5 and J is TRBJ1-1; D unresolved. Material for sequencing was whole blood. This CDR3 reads CASSYDVPGRTGEAFF. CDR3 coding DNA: TGTGCCAGCAGTTACGATGTGCCGGGGAGAACGGGTGAAGCTTTCTTT.